The next 5 T cell receptor beta chains were all read from a single sample in a study of identical twins. TCRdb ran MiXCR on the 5' RACE reads and lists one entry per CDR3 protein. The table records 500,000 to 550,000 distinct CDR3 sequences, 22% of them present only once. This sample was also put to use in a study of T cells expressing NK-cell markers.

Source material: CD4+ T cells sorted from blood. All receptors come from a woman between 18 and 30 years old in good health.

The chain recombines TRBV9 with TRBJ1-1, with D possibly TRBD1 on 5 matching bases. CDR3 length: 15 residues. Per germline, CDR1 SGDLS and CDR2 YYNGEE. The V gene lost 4 bases and the J gene lost 0 bases, with 13 bases spanning the gap. The CDR3 reads CASSLYPGMNTEAFF. CDR3 in DNA: TGTGCCAGCAGCTTATACCCAGGGATGAACACTGAAGCTTTCTTT.

Only a few counts were recorded for this clonotype. J is TRBJ2-5 and V is TRBV20-1; D is uncertain. Trimming removed 7 bases at V and 5 bases at J, with 11 bases between. Germline CDR1 DFQATT, CDR2 SNEGSKA (reference sequence). The CDR3 is 11 amino acids. The CDR3, as DNA: TGCAGTGTTCCCTGGGTGGAGACCCAGTACTTC. It yields the protein CSVPWVETQYF.

This clonotype came up many times. The rearrangement joins TRBV12-3 or TRBV12-4 to TRBJ1-1; D gene uncertain. The CDR3 loop spans 13 amino acids. Trimming removed 3 bases from V and 3 bases from J, with 8 bases in between. The CDR3 DNA reads TGTGCCAGCAGTTTTATCGGGCACACTGAAGCTTTCTTT. Translating it yields CASSFIGHTEAFF.

The rearrangement links TRBV12-3 or TRBV12-4 to TRBJ2-5, with D unclear. The V end lost 2 bases, the J end lost 2 bases, and 9 bases lay between the germline ends. The CDR3 is made up of 14 amino acids. DNA of the CDR3: TGTGCCAGCAGTTTATTCAGGATACAAGAGACCCAGTACTTC. The encoded protein is CASSLFRIQETQYF.

CDR3 DNA: TGCAGCGTCACGGACAGGCTTGACTACGAGCAGTACTTC. Its protein product is CSVTDRLDYEQYF. The chain couples TRBV29-1 to TRBJ2-7; 7 bases match TRBD1. This CDR3 region has 13 residues. V shed 6 bases and J 3 bases; nucleotides not matched to a gene: 8. Germline V gene lookup returns CDR1 SQVTM and CDR2 ANQGSEA.